These T cell receptor beta chains were read from a single sample in a study of regulatory T cells in long-lasting Graves disease. TCRdb re-analysed the multiplex PCR reads in MiXCR, keeping a single row per CDR3 protein. The sample contains under 700,000 distinct CDR3 sequences, 15% to 20% of which appear only once. A further study also used this sample, focusing on T cells in Graves' hyperthyroidism and ophthalmopathy.

The specimen comprised peripheral blood mononuclear cells (PBMCs), sampled at new diagnosis, from a patient treated with antithyroid drugs. These receptors were taken from a woman aged 35 to 59 with Graves disease. The CDR3 runs from the conserved cysteine through the conserved F or W. A D gene is named only where the DNA matches it firmly. Clone size is stated in some rows and not others, as once, few, many or a class when expanded.

TRBD1 | TRBJ1-1 | TRBV3-1 | many | 14 | TGTGCCAGCAGCCTAACAGACAGGGACACTGAAGCTTTCTTT | CASSLTDRDTEAFF
- | TRBJ1-5 | TRBV27 | many | 14 | TGTGCCAGCTCGTCCATGTATAGCAATCAGCCCCAGCATTTT | CASSSMYSNQPQHF
- | TRBJ2-2 | TRBV5-1 | - | 14 | TGCGCCAGCAGCTCGGGTGAGAACACCGGGGAGCTGTTTTTT | CASSSGENTGELFF
- | TRBJ1-6 | TRBV25-1 | - | 14 | TGTGCCAGCAGTGCGACAGGTTTCGGGTCACCCCTCCACTTT | CASSATGFGSPLHF
- | TRBJ1-5 | TRBV6-1 | many | 15 | TGTGCCAGCATGCCCTTTGGTTATAGCAATCAGCCCCAGCATTTT | CASMPFGYSNQPQHF
- | TRBJ1-5 | TRBV6-5 | few | 16 | TGTGCCAGCAGTTACTTCGGGAATACTGGCAATCAGCCCCAGCATTTT | CASSYFGNTGNQPQHF
TRBD1 | TRBJ1-2 | TRBV12-3/TRBV12-4 | - | 13 | TGTGCCAGCAGCCGAGGGGGCTCCCCTGGCTACACCTTC | CASSRGGSPGYTF
TRBD1 | TRBJ1-4 | TRBV4-1 | - | 13 | TGCGCCACGGCCGGAACAGGGGTTGAAAAACTGTTTTTT | CATAGTGVEKLFF
TRBD1 | TRBJ1-4 | TRBV5-1 | - | 15 | TGTGCCAGCAGCCCTCCGGGACAGACCATGCAAAAACTGTTTTTT | CASSPPGQTMQKLFF
TRBD1 | TRBJ2-7 | TRBV6-1 | many | 14 | TGTGCCAGCAGGAAAGAGGGGGCACGCTACGAGCAGTACTTC | CASRKEGARYEQYF
- | TRBJ1-3 | TRBV7-8 | few | 16 | TGTGCCAGCAGCCCACAACGTCGGATTTCTGGAAACACCATATATTTT | CASSPQRRISGNTIYF
TRBD1 | TRBJ1-2 | TRBV4-1 | few | 15 | TGCGCCAGCAGCCAAGAACGCTCAGGACAGGGCGGCTACACCTTC | CASSQERSGQGGYTF
- | TRBJ1-5 | TRBV19 | many | 18 | TGTGCCAGTAGTATCGGAGGATCCGGGGCGTATCGCAATCAGCCCCAGCATTTT | CASSIGGSGAYRNQPQHF
- | TRBJ2-7 | TRBV6-1 | many | 15 | TGTGCCAGCAGTGAATGGGGGAGTAGGAGAGACGAGCAGTACTTC | CASSEWGSRRDEQYF
- | TRBJ1-6 | TRBV5-6 | - | 17 | TGTGCCAGCAGCCCGCGGGGACATTCCTCCTATAATTCACCCCTCCACTTT | CASSPRGHSSYNSPLHF
- | TRBJ1-1 | TRBV7-9 | few | 13 | TGTGCCAGCAGCCAGAGGGCAGGCACGGCAGCTTTCTTT | CASSQRAGTAAFF
TRBD1 | TRBJ2-1 | TRBV2 | many | 15 | TGTGCCAGCGAGAACGACAGGGGGATCTACAATGAGCAGTTCTTC | CASENDRGIYNEQFF
TRBD2 | TRBJ2-7 | TRBV12-3/TRBV12-4 | many | 13 | TGTGCCAGCAGAGGGCTAGCGGGGAACGAGCAGTACTTC | CASRGLAGNEQYF
- | TRBJ2-3 | TRBV4-1 | few | 14 | TGCGCCAGCAGCCAAGATAGTATTGCGGATACGCAGTATTTT | CASSQDSIADTQYF
- | TRBJ2-7 | TRBV11-2 | many | 12 | TGTGCCAGCAGCTTCAACTCCTACGAGCAGTACTTC | CASSFNSYEQYF
- | TRBJ1-1 | TRBV7-3 | - | 16 | TGTGCCAGCAGCTTATTCGCCGGGGCGTTAAACACTGAAGCTTTCTTT | CASSLFAGALNTEAFF
- | TRBJ1-5 | TRBV11-2 | - | 12 | TGTGCCAGCAGCTTGCCTGGGGAGCCCCAGCATTTT | CASSLPGEPQHF
- | TRBJ1-3 | TRBV4-1 | - | 16 | TGCGCCAGCAGCCAACCTCAGGGGAAAGCTGGAAACACCATATATTTT | CASSQPQGKAGNTIYF
- | TRBJ2-7 | TRBV3-1 | - | 17 | TGTGCCAGCAGCCAAGTACAGGGAGGCTCACCGGGCTACGAGCAGTACTTC | CASSQVQGGSPGYEQYF
TRBD1 | TRBJ1-3 | TRBV7-2 | - | 17 | TGTGCCAGCAGCTTAGCGCTGGCAGGGGGCGCAGTAAACACCATATATTTT | CASSLALAGGAVNTIYF
TRBD2 | TRBJ2-5 | TRBV20-1 | many | 15 | TGCAGTGCCAGGGCTAGCGGGGGTCCTAAAGAGACCCAGTACTTC | CSARASGGPKETQYF
- | TRBJ1-1 | TRBV9 | - | 11 | TGTGCCAGCACCGCAGTCACTGAAGCTTTCTTT | CASTAVTEAFF
- | TRBJ2-2 | TRBV5-4 | - | 16 | TGTGCCAGCAGCTTGGCTGGCAGTCCAAACACCGGGGAGCTGTTTTTT | CASSLAGSPNTGELFF
TRBD1 | TRBJ2-7 | TRBV2 | - | 14 | TGTGCCAGCAGTGGAGGGACAGGGGAGCACGAGCAGTACTTC | CASSGGTGEHEQYF
- | TRBJ2-1 | TRBV12-5 | many | 13 | TGTGCTAGTGGTCACGGACATCTAGGTGAGCAGTTCTTC | CASGHGHLGEQFF
- | TRBJ1-6 | TRBV19 | few | 14 | TGTGCCAGTATCCACAGGGTGGACGGATCACCCCTCCACTTT | CASIHRVDGSPLHF
- | TRBJ2-6 | TRBV18 | - | 16 | TGTGCCAGCTCCCCCTCTCTGGGCTCTGGGGCCAACGTCCTGACTTTC | CASSPSLGSGANVLTF
- | TRBJ1-5 | TRBV27 | few | 17 | TGTGCCAGCAGTTTCCGCCCCCTTTCACGGGGGGACCAGCCCCAGCATTTT | CASSFRPLSRGDQPQHF
- | TRBJ2-7 | TRBV7-9 | - | 12 | TGTGCCAGCAGCTCCTCGGAGGGCGAGCAGTACTTC | CASSSSEGEQYF
- | TRBJ1-1 | TRBV6-1 | - | 11 | TGTGCCAGCAGATCGAGCACTGAAGCTTTCTTT | CASRSSTEAFF
- | TRBJ2-4 | TRBV6-1 | - | 14 | TGTGCCAGCCTGGTTAGGGGGGTCAAAAACATTCAGTACTTC | CASLVRGVKNIQYF
- | TRBJ1-2 | TRBV7-9 | - | 13 | TGTGCCAGCAGCTTAGAGACTAACTATGGCTACACCTTC | CASSLETNYGYTF
- | TRBJ1-2 | TRBV5-1 | - | 14 | TGCGCCAGCAGCTTGGTTGCGGCTAACTATGGCTACACCTTC | CASSLVAANYGYTF
- | TRBJ2-2 | TRBV11-2 | many | 14 | TGTGCCAGCAGCTCCCTCTCTAGGACCGGGGAGCTGTTTTTT | CASSSLSRTGELFF
TRBD1 | TRBJ2-7 | TRBV29-1 | many | 15 | TGCAGCGCCAAGACGCGGGGGACAGGGTCCTACGAGCAGTACTTC | CSAKTRGTGSYEQYF
- | TRBJ2-1 | TRBV9 | once | 15 | TGTGTCAGCAGCGTAGGGTCCAGTACCTACAATGAGCAGTTCTTC | CVSSVGSSTYNEQFF
- | TRBJ1-4 | TRBV12-3/TRBV12-4 | - | 14 | TGTGCCAGCAGTTTTCGGGGTGGTGAGGAAAAACTGTTTTTT | CASSFRGGEEKLFF
TRBD2 | TRBJ2-7 | TRBV20-1 | - | 15 | TGCAGTGCTGGACCCTTAGCGGGGCTGGCCTACGAGCAGTACTTC | CSAGPLAGLAYEQYF
- | TRBJ1-2 | TRBV19 | - | 12 | TGTGCCAGTAGTATAGTTGAGGGTGGCTACACCTTC | CASSIVEGGYTF
TRBD2 | TRBJ2-5 | TRBV5-1 | few | 17 | TGCGCCAGCAGCTTGGAGGGTAGCGGGGGCCGAGGGGGGACCCAGTACTTC | CASSLEGSGGRGGTQYF
- | TRBJ1-1 | TRBV10-3 | many | 13 | TGTGCCATCAGTGAAATAAGGAACACTGAAGCTTTCTTT | CAISEIRNTEAFF
TRBD1 | TRBJ1-1 | TRBV6-1 | few | 14 | TGTGCCAGCAGGTGGGACAGTGTGAACACTGAAGCTTTCTTT | CASRWDSVNTEAFF
TRBD1 | TRBJ1-4 | TRBV2 | few | 14 | TGTGCCAGCAGTGGTGACAGGGCTAATGAAAAACTGTTTTTT | CASSGDRANEKLFF
- | TRBJ2-7 | TRBV7-3 | many | 13 | TGTGCCAGCAGCTTAGGGTCCGGGGACGAGCAGTACTTC | CASSLGSGDEQYF
- | TRBJ2-5 | TRBV12-3/TRBV12-4 | many | 15 | TGTGCCAGCAGTTTAGTGACAGGAGTACAAGAGACCCAGTACTTC | CASSLVTGVQETQYF
- | TRBJ2-5 | TRBV6-1 | - | 13 | TGTGCCAGCAGCCGGACTGACTGGGAGACCCAGTACTTC | CASSRTDWETQYF
- | TRBJ2-7 | TRBV27 | many | 14 | TGTGCCAGCAGTACCCAAGTTGGGACCTACGAGCAGTACTTC | CASSTQVGTYEQYF
- | TRBJ1-2 | TRBV2 | - | 13 | TGTGCCAGCAGTGAAGAGGGTCTCTATGGCTACACCTTC | CASSEEGLYGYTF
- | TRBJ2-7 | TRBV20-1 | many | 13 | TGCAGTGCTAGTCTACGGACGAACTACGAGCAGTACTTC | CSASLRTNYEQYF